Below are 26 T cell receptor beta chains sequenced from a single sample in a study of cytomegalovirus exposure and HLA in healthy donors. The PCR used 60 Vbeta and 13 Jbeta primers. TCRdb keeps only in-frame clones here, not all; method: immunoSEQ multiplex PCR. The sample lists fewer than 200,000 clones, 65% to 75% occurring once. The sequenced sample was PBMCs. The receptors come from a girl aged 5-17 years in good health and CMV-seronegative.

J is TRBJ2-5 and V is TRBV5-1; weak D call: TRBD2 (6 bases). The CDR3 is 15 amino acids. Germline V lookup: CDR1 SGHRS, CDR2 YFSETQ. The ends were cut back, 6 bases at V and 1 base at J, with 16 bases in the middle. CDR3 residues: CASIQDAGIQETQYF. For the CDR3, the DNA is TGCGCCAGCATCCAGGACGCGGGGATCCAAGAGACCCAGTACTTC.

The chain couples TRBV15 to TRBJ1-2, with a weak D call TRBD1 (6 bases). This CDR3 comprises 15 residues. Germline CDR1 reads LNHNV; CDR2 reads YYDKDF (reference sequence). V lost 2 bases and J lost 4, with 14 bases in between. CDR3 residues: CATSRRRGGFYGYTF. CDR3 bases: TGTGCCACCAGCAGACGAAGAGGGGGATTCTATGGCTACACCTTC.

This clone was observed a few times. This chain links TRBV29-1 with TRBJ2-3, with TRBD2 matching 7 bases. The V and J ends lost 6 bases and 6 bases, in that order; junction bases with no gene match: 18. The length of the CDR3 is 16 residues. Germline loops: CDR1 SQVTM, CDR2 ANQGSEA. The CDR3 loop reads CSVDDSRGGGSDTQYF. As DNA, the CDR3 is TGCAGCGTGGACGACTCCCGTGGCGGGGGTTCGGATACGCAGTATTTT.

The V gene is TRBV6-5, the J gene TRBJ2-1, with D maybe TRBD1 (5 bases). Looked up from germline, CDR1 is MNHEY and CDR2 is SVGAGI. This CDR3 comprises 11 residues. V was trimmed by 5 bases and J by 10 bases, leaving 9 bases between them. CDR3 sequence reads: CASSRQNEQFF. The CDR3, as DNA: TGTGCCAGCAGTAGACAGAACGAGCAGTTCTTC.

This sequence joins TRBV4-1 and TRBJ2-2; 14 nucleotides agree with TRBD2. Germline lookup yields CDR1 MGHRA and CDR2 YSYEKL. J gave up 0 bases and V 5 bases, and 5 bases lay outside the gene matches. The length of the CDR3 is 18 residues. The CDR3 DNA follows: TGCGCCAGCAGCTCACCGGGACTAGCGGGGGCGAACACCGGGGAGCTGTTTTTT. This translates into CASSSPGLAGANTGELFF.

The J gene is TRBJ2-1, the V gene TRBV12-5; maybe TRBD1 (5 bases). Trimming shortened V by 1 base and J by 13 bases, and 14 bases separated the two germline ends. The CDR3 consists of 13 residues. The germline V gene has CDR1 LGHNT and CDR2 FRNRAP. For the CDR3, the DNA is TGTGCTAGTGGTTTGGAAGGGGAAAGACAACAGTTCTTC. It translates to CASGLEGERQQFF.

The rearrangement links TRBV4-1 to TRBJ1-2; possibly TRBD1 for D (6 bases). Germline CDR1 is MGHRA and CDR2 is YSYEKL. The CDR3 is 14 residues long. V lost 6 bases to trimming and J lost 4 bases, with 15 bases between them. The CDR3 reads CASRTQGASYGYTF. The CDR3 DNA follows: TGCGCCAGCAGAACACAGGGTGCGAGCTATGGCTACACCTTC.

This clone was recorded only once. The genes are TRBV19 and TRBJ2-5; TRBD1 aligns across 7 bases. With the DNA end fitting TRBJ2-7 better, the J assignment may be wrong. There are 14 residues in the CDR3. In germline, CDR1 is LNHDA, CDR2 SQIVND (reference sequence). The CDR3 DNA follows: TGTGCCAGCTCTGACAGGGAGTGGGGGCACGAGCAGTACTTC. It yields the protein CASSDREWGHEQYF.

This chain links TRBV5-1 with TRBJ1-2; unclear D gene. Germline CDR1 and CDR2: SGHRS and YFSETQ. The V end was cut by 0 bases, the J end by 6 bases, with 9 bases between. The CDR3 is 13 residues long. CDR3 nucleotide sequence: TGCGCCAGCAGCTTGGACCGGGGAAATGGCTACACCTTC. Its protein product is CASSLDRGNGYTF. Combining the CDR3 with reference TRBV5-1 and TRBJ1-2 gives the whole variable domain KAGVTQTPRYLIKTRGQQVTLSCSPISGHRSVSWYQQTPGQGLQFLFEYFSETQRNKGNFPGRFSGRQFSNSRSEMNVSTLELGDSALYLCASSLDRGNGYTFGSGTRLTVV.

The chain uses TRBV6-5 and TRBJ1-1; 7 bases are shared with TRBD1. Germline trimming cut 2 bases from V and 5 bases from J; bases unmatched to any gene: 11. CDR1 is MNHEY, CDR2 SVGAGI, per germline. The length of the CDR3 is 16 residues. The CDR3 here is CASSYRAPTGRTEAFF. The CDR3 DNA sequence: TGTGCCAGCAGTTACAGAGCCCCGACAGGGCGGACTGAAGCTTTCTTT.

The chain carries TRBV7-3 and TRBJ2-3; 9 bases map to TRBD1. This CDR3 comprises 17 residues. CDR1 is SGHTA and CDR2 is FQGTGA in the germline V gene. V trimming: 4 bases; J trimming: 5 bases; junction bases outside the gene matches: 13. The CDR3 DNA follows: TGTGCCAGCAGCTACAGGGGGGCGGGACAGGGAGAAGATACGCAGTATTTT. It yields the protein CASSYRGAGQGEDTQYF.

The chain has TRBV7-2 and TRBJ1-6, with D perhaps matching TRBD1 (6 bases). CDR3 length: 17 residues. Trimming left V 5 bases short and J 3 bases short, with 17 bases between. Germline lookup yields CDR1 SGHTA and CDR2 FQGNSA. CDR3 DNA: TGTGCCAGCAGCCCCTCGTCGGACAGCTACTATAATTCACCCCTCCACTTT. Protein sequence: CASSPSSDSYYNSPLHF.

This clone was counted only a few times. The V and J genes are TRBV4-1 and TRBJ2-5, with D maybe TRBD1 (6 bases). This CDR3 is built from 16 residues. The germline gives CDR1 MGHRA, CDR2 YSYEKL. V shed 0 bases and J shed 1 base, with 12 bases lying between them. The CDR3 here is CASSQEGQGRQETQYF. The CDR3 nucleotides are TGCGCCAGCAGCCAAGAGGGGCAGGGGCGCCAAGAGACCCAGTACTTC.

This clone was counted only a few times. The gene calls are TRBV15 and TRBJ1-4, with TRBD1 matching 7 bases. Germline CDR1 LNHNV, CDR2 YYDKDF (reference sequence). The CDR3 has 16 residues. With 5 bases clipped from V and 7 bases from J, the junction kept 13 bases outside the gene matches. Here the CDR3 reads CATSPDWRGRREKLFF. For the CDR3, the DNA is TGTGCCACCAGCCCCGATTGGAGGGGGCGGCGTGAAAAACTGTTTTTT.

V gene TRBV7-9 combines with J gene TRBJ1-1; no reliable D call. V was pared by 5 bases and J by 4 bases, with 11 bases between. There are 13 residues in the CDR3. Germline CDR1 SEHNR, CDR2 FQNEAQ (reference sequence). The CDR3: CASSPGPGTEAFF. As DNA, the CDR3 is TGTGCCAGCAGCCCCGGCCCGGGCACTGAAGCTTTCTTT.

V usage is TRBV5-4 and J usage is TRBJ1-1; D is uncertain. Deletions cut 4 bases from V and 2 bases from J, with 15 bases between. The length of the CDR3 is 15 residues. CDR1 and CDR2 from the germline V gene are SGHNT and YYREEE (reference sequence). CDR3 DNA sequence: TGTGCCAGCAGCGGTACAAAGTCCAGTAACACTGAAGCTTTCTTT. Encoded protein: CASSGTKSSNTEAFF. Variable domain in full (rest from reference TRBV5-4 and TRBJ1-1): ETGVTQSPTHLIKTRGQQVTLRCSSQSGHNTVSWYQQALGQGPQFIFQYYREEENGRGNFPPRFSGLQFPNYSSELNVNALELDDSALYLCASSGTKSSNTEAFFGQGTRLTVV.

The genes are TRBV7-2 and TRBJ1-4; perhaps TRBD1 as D (5 bases). Germline V CDR1 and CDR2: SGHTA, FQGNSA. V was clipped by 10 bases and J by 8 bases, with 17 bases between them. The CDR3 totals 13 residues. The CDR3 nucleotides read TGTGCCACCGGGGCGGAGGGCATCGAAAAACTGTTTTTT. As protein: CATGAEGIEKLFF.

The chain uses TRBV7-7 and TRBJ2-5, with 12 bases aligning to TRBD2. The V and J ends lost 1 base and 2 bases, in that order; junction bases with no gene match: 2. The CDR3 spans 16 residues. Germline lookup yields CDR1 SSHAT and CDR2 FNYEAQ (reference sequence). The CDR3 loop is CASSLGLAGGQETQYF. The CDR3 nucleotides are TGTGCCAGCAGCTTAGGGCTAGCGGGGGGGCAAGAGACCCAGTACTTC.

The rearrangement links TRBV2 to TRBJ2-7, with 9 bases identical to TRBD1. Germline trimming cut 5 bases from V and 0 bases from J; bases unmatched to any gene: 5. CDR1 is SNHLY and CDR2 is FYNNEI in the germline V gene. This CDR3 comprises 15 residues. Written as DNA, the CDR3 is TGTGCCAGCAGTTCGGACAGGGGTCGCTCCTACGAGCAGTACTTC. Translating gives CASSSDRGRSYEQYF. The whole variable domain, remainder taken from reference TRBV2 and TRBJ2-7, is EPEVTQTPSHQVTQMGQEVILRCVPISNHLYFYWYRQILGQKVEFLVSFYNNEISEKSEIFDDQFSVERPDGSNFTLKIRSTKLEDSAMYFCASSSDRGRSYEQYFGPGTRLTVT.

The chain recombines TRBV19 with TRBJ2-7; 9 nucleotides line up with TRBD2. The CDR3 loop spans 16 amino acids. V shed 3 bases and J 4 bases; nucleotides not matched to a gene: 10. Germline loops: CDR1 LNHDA, CDR2 SQIVND (reference sequence). The CDR3 nucleotides read TGTGCCAGTAGTATGGGACGACTAGCGGCACCTTACGAGCAGTACTTC. As protein: CASSMGRLAAPYEQYF.

The table lists this clone with a few counts. The rearrangement links TRBV5-5 to TRBJ2-7, with D tentatively TRBD1 (6 bases). The CDR3 consists of 14 residues. V lost 2 bases and J lost 2, with 11 bases in between. Germline V lookup: CDR1 SGHKS, CDR2 YYEKEE (reference sequence). The CDR3 region has the DNA TGTGCCAGCAGCTTCCAGGGGACCACCTACGAGCAGTACTTC. Its translation is CASSFQGTTYEQYF.

The chain recombines TRBV2 with TRBJ2-6, with D possibly matching TRBD1 (5 bases). V was shortened by 3 bases and J by 1 base, with 7 bases between the two germline ends. This CDR3 region has 15 residues. Germline V CDR1 and CDR2: SNHLY, FYNNEI. The CDR3 DNA reads as TGTGCCAGCAGTGATGGGGCTTCTGGGGCCAACGTCCTGACTTTC. Its protein is CASSDGASGANVLTF.

The rearrangement uses TRBV2 and TRBJ2-7; maybe TRBD1 (6 bases). The CDR3 contains 13 residues. Between the trimmed V and J ends, which lost 6 bases and 6 bases, there was a span of 15 bases. The germline gives CDR1 SNHLY, CDR2 FYNNEI. Written as DNA, the CDR3 is TGTGCCAGCAGGGGGGCGGTCGTAGGCGAGCAGTACTTC. It codes for CASRGAVVGEQYF.

The rearrangement uses TRBV27 and TRBJ1-4; D not certain. This CDR3 is built from 13 residues. Between the trimmed V and J ends, which lost 5 bases and 0 bases, there was a span of 4 bases. The germline gives CDR1 MNHEY, CDR2 SMNVEV (reference sequence). This chain's CDR3 is CASSRATNEKLFF. The CDR3 coding sequence is TGTGCCAGCAGTCGTGCAACTAATGAAAAACTGTTTTTT.

This clone turned up a few times. The V call is TRBV5-4, the J call TRBJ1-2, with D possibly TRBD1 on 5 matching bases. The CDR3 loop spans 13 amino acids. Germline values: CDR1 SGHNT, CDR2 YYREEE (reference sequence). The V and J ends lost 1 base and 6 bases respectively, with 10 bases between them. The CDR3 nucleotides are TGTGCCAGCAGCTTGCGCGAACAGGATGGCTACACCTTC. Protein product: CASSLREQDGYTF.

V gene TRBV5-6 combines with J gene TRBJ1-3; 8 bases align to TRBD1. Losses at the gene ends were 4 bases for V and 6 bases for J; bases not matched to a gene: 6. The CDR3 consists of 14 residues. Germline CDR1 is SGHDT and CDR2 is YYEEEE. For the CDR3, the DNA is TGTGCCAGCAGCGTGGACAGGGTCTCAAACACCATATATTTT. This encodes CASSVDRVSNTIYF.